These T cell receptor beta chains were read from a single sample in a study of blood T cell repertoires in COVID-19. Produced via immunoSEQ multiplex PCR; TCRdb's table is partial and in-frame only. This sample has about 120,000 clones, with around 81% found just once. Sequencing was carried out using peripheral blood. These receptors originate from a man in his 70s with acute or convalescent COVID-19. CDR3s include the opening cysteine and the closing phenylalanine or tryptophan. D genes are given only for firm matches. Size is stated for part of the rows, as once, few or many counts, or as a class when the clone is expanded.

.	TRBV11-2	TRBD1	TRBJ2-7	CASSPTGLPYEQYF	TGTGCCAGCAGCCCGACAGGGCTTCCCTACGAGCAGTACTTC
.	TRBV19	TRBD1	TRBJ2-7	CASSPGQGAYEQYF	TGTGCCAGTAGCCCGGGACAGGGGGCCTACGAGCAGTACTTC
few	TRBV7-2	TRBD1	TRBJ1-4	CASSLAGQSNEKLFF	TGTGCCAGCAGCTTAGCGGGACAGAGTAATGAAAAACTGTTTTTT
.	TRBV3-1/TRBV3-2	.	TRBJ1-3	CASSLRDVSGNTIYF	TGTGCCAGCAGCCTCCGGGATGTCTCTGGAAACACCATATATTTT
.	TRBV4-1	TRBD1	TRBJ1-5	CASSQGRDSYNQPQHF	TGCGCCAGCAGCCAGGGGCGGGACAGTTACAATCAGCCCCAGCATTTT
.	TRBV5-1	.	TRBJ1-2	CASSHGQNYGYTF	TGCGCCAGCAGCCATGGACAGAACTATGGCTACACCTTC
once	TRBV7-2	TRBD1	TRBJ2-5	CASSPGQVQETQYF	TGTGCCAGCAGCCCTGGACAGGTTCAAGAGACCCAGTACTTC
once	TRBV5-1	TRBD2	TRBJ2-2	CASIPGLATNTGELFF	TGCGCCAGCATTCCGGGACTAGCGACGAACACCGGGGAGCTGTTTTTT
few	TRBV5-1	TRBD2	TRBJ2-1	CASSFSRLAGVGYNEQFF	TGCGCCAGCAGCTTTTCCAGACTAGCGGGGGTCGGATACAATGAGCAGTTCTTC
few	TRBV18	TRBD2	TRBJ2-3	CASSPRTSGGASTDTQYF	TGTGCCAGCTCACCACGGACTAGCGGGGGAGCTAGCACAGATACGCAGTATTTT
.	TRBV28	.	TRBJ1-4	CASSSRTGLNEKLFF	TGTGCCAGCAGTTCCCGCACAGGGCTCAATGAAAAACTGTTTTTT
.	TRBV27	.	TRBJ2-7	CASSLAGTSREQYF	TGTGCCAGCAGTTTAGCGGGGACCTCTCGTGAGCAGTACTTC
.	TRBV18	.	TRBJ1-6	CASSPEGQGSPLHF	TGTGCCAGCTCACCGGAGGGGCAGGGATCACCCCTCCACTTT
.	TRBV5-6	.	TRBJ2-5	CASSRSWGGGETQYF	TGTGCCAGCAGTCGAAGCTGGGGAGGTGGGGAGACCCAGTACTTC
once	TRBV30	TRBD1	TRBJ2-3	CAWRGQGARDTQYF	TGTGCCTGGAGGGGACAGGGGGCTAGAGATACGCAGTATTTT
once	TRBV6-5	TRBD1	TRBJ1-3	CASTQTSTGGNTIYF	TGTGCCAGCACCCAGACCTCGACAGGGGGAAACACCATATATTTT
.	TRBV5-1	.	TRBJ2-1	CASRGGTDLSYNEQFF	TGCGCCAGCAGAGGCGGCACTGATTTGTCCTACAATGAGCAGTTCTTC